The following is a T cell receptor (beta chain) sequence with its context. Its antigen is currently unknown. The data were taken from a study of T-cell reconstitution after alpha-beta-depleted transplantation in children. Study outcomes and limitations: In some patients, recipient T cells and intrathymic progenitors surviving conditioning explained high day-60 diversity. By one year post-transplant, T-cell counts and diversity largely arose from T cells that were newly produced. Roughly two months post-transplant, alpha-beta T cells reportedly originated from several hundred graft clones that had expanded.

Unique molecular identifiers were incorporated during preparation of the TCRbeta library. TCRdb ran MiXCR on the PCR reads and lists one entry per CDR3 protein. The sample lists around 960,000 distinct CDR3 sequences, 25% to 30% occurring once. The V end lost 3 bases, the J end lost 2 bases, and 8 bases lay between the germline ends. This CDR3 region has 14 residues. Per germline, CDR1 MNHEY and CDR2 SVGEGT. The sequence was collected from a boy under two years old who had a stem cell transplant for SCID, so the T cells may come from the graft donor. The chain couples TRBV6-2 or TRBV6-3 to TRBJ2-1, with a tentative D call TRBD1 (6 bases). Source: PBMCs, mostly from graft donor cells, taken 360 days after TCRalphabeta/CD19-depleted stem cell transplant. CDR3 loop: CASSYQGTYNEQFF. The CDR3 region has the DNA TGTGCCAGCAGTTATCAGGGGACCTACAATGAGCAGTTCTTC.